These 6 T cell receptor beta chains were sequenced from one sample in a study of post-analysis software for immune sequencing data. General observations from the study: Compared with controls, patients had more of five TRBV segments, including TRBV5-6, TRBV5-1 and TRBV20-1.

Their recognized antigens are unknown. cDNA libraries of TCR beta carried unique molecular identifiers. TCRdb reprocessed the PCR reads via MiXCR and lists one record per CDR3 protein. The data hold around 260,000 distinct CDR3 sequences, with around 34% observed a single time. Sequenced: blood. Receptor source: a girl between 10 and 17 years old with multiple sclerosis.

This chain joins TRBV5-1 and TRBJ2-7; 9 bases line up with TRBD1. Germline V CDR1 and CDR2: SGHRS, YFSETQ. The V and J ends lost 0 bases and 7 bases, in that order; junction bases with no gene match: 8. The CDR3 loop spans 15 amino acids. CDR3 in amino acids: CASSLETGGWGEQYF. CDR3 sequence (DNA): TGCGCCAGCAGCTTGGAAACAGGGGGCTGGGGGGAGCAGTACTTC.

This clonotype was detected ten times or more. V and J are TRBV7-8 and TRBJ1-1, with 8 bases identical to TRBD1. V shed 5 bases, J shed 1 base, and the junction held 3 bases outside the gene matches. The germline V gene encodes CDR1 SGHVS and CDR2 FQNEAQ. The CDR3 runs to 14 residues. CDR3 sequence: CASSPGQGNTEAFF. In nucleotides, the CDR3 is TGTGCCAGCAGCCCCGGACAGGGGAACACTGAAGCTTTCTTT.

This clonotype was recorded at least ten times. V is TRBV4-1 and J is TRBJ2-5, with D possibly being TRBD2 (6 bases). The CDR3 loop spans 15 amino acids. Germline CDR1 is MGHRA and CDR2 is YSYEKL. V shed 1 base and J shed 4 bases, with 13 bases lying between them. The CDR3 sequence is CASSQVQGAGETQYF. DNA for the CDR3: TGCGCCAGCAGCCAAGTACAAGGAGCGGGAGAGACCCAGTACTTC.

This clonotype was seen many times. The CDR3 loop is CASSPAGGLNYGYTF. CDR3 in DNA: TGTGCCAGCAGTCCGGCGGGGGGACTCAACTATGGCTACACCTTC. The chain has TRBV28 and TRBJ1-2; D might be TRBD1 (5 bases). The CDR3 is 15 residues long. Germline CDR1 reads MDHEN; CDR2 reads SYDVKM. Trimming cost V 5 bases and J 2 bases, with 15 bases left between them.

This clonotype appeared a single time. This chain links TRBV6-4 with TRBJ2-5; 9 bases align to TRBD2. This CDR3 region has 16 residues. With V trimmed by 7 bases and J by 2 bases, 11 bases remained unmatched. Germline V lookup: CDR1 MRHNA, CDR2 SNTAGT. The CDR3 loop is CASTSLPAGGQETQYF. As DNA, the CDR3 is TGTGCCAGCACCTCTCTCCCGGCGGGGGGGCAAGAGACCCAGTACTTC.

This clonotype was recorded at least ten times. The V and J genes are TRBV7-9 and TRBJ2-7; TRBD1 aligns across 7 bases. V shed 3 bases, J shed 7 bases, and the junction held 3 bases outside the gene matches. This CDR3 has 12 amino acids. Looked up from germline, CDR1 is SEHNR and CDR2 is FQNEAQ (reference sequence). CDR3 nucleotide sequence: TGTGCCAGCAGCTTGGCGGACAGGGAGCAGTACTTC. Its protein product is CASSLADREQYF.